This T cell receptor beta chain came from a study of CD8+CD57+ T cells in acquired aplastic anemia. The overall study: CD4+ and CD8+ cells, once sorted, gave DNA averaging roughly 3.2 ug.

The length of the CDR3 is 17 residues. Germline V gene sequence: CDR1 SGHVS, CDR2 FNYEAQ. Trimming took off 2 bases at V and 1 base at J, with 17 bases between the two ends. Using genomic DNA as the template, TCR beta VDJ and CDR3 profiling was carried out. TCRdb re-analysed the reads in MiXCR, keeping a single row per CDR3 protein. There are 150,000 or so distinct CDR3 sequences in the sample; approximately 52% occur only once, and about an eighth lies in the top ten. With respect to this clonotype: Its antigen is undetermined.

Study results and limitations: Patients and controls had CD8+ Simpson's diversity values that were not significantly distinct. Patients and controls turned out to have approximately 29 CD8+ CDR3 sequences in common.

The sequenced patients had an expansion of CD8+CD57+ cells seen by flow cytometry. Patient blood was sampled before any therapy had been received. Input material: sorted CD4+, CD8+, or CD8+CD57+ T cells (not recorded which) from PBMCs. The chain has TRBV7-6 and TRBJ2-5; the D call may be TRBD1 or TRBD2 (5 bases each). This TCR was sampled from a human donor with aplastic anemia. The CDR3 region is CASSLRAVGALQETQYF. CDR3 sequence (DNA): TGTGCCAGCAGCTTAAGGGCGGTCGGGGCGCTCCAAGAGACCCAGTACTTC.